These 27 T cell receptor beta chains share one sample of origin, sequenced in a study of blood T cell repertoires in COVID-19. Sequencing used immunoSEQ multiplex PCR; TCRdb keeps in-frame clones, though not all of them. This table holds under 75,000 clones, almost 90% found once. The material sequenced was peripheral blood. These TCRs come from a man between 60 and 75 years old with active COVID-19.

The chain uses TRBV4-1 and TRBJ1-5; 10 positions agree with TRBD1. The CDR3 contains 15 residues. The ends lost 6 bases at V and 6 bases at J; junction bases unmatched: 8. Germline V lookup: CDR1 MGHRA, CDR2 YSYEKL. The CDR3 loop is CASSPRQGAGQPQHF. The DNA for the CDR3 is TGCGCCAGCAGTCCGCGACAGGGGGCCGGTCAGCCCCAGCATTTT.

The chain employs TRBV11-3 and TRBJ2-3; 7 bases align to TRBD1. Germline CDR1 reads SGHNT; CDR2 reads YENEEA. The CDR3 is made up of 15 amino acids. After removal of 0 bases from V and 5 bases from J, the junction contained 5 bases not matched to a gene. The CDR3 DNA reads as TGTGCCAGCAGCTTAGATTGGGGACAGAGAGATACGCAGTATTTT. Its protein is CASSLDWGQRDTQYF.

This clone was observed a few times. The CDR3 spells CASSHLNTEAFF. The CDR3 DNA reads as TGTGCCAGCAGCCATCTGAACACTGAAGCTTTCTTT. The rearrangement uses TRBV25-1 and TRBJ1-1; D unresolved. Germline CDR1 is MGHDK and CDR2 is SYGVNS. Trimming removed 6 bases from V and 0 bases from J, with 5 bases in between. This CDR3 has 12 amino acids. The full variable domain, completed using reference TRBV25-1 and TRBJ1-1, is EADIYQTPRYLVIGTGKKITLECSQTMGHDKMYWYQQDPGMELHLIHYSYGVNSTEKGDLSSESTVSRIRTEHFPLTLESARPSHTSQYLCASSHLNTEAFFGQGTRLTVV.

This sequence joins TRBV4-1 and TRBJ2-1, with a weak D call TRBD2 (6 bases). CDR1 and CDR2 from the germline V gene are MGHRA and YSYEKL. The CDR3 is 15 amino acids. Trimming left V 2 bases short and J 2 bases short, with 10 bases between. CDR3: CASSQLAEAYNEQFF. DNA of the CDR3: TGCGCCAGCAGCCAATTAGCGGAGGCCTACAATGAGCAGTTCTTC.

This sequence joins TRBV15 and TRBJ2-7; the match to TRBD1 covers 9 bases. V lost 0 bases to trimming and J lost 6 bases; unmatched junction nucleotides: 9. This CDR3 is 16 amino acids long. CDR1 and CDR2 (germline): LNHNV, YYDKDF (reference sequence). Here the CDR3 reads CATSRETGTGRIEQYF. Written as DNA, the CDR3 is TGTGCCACCAGCAGAGAAACCGGGACAGGGCGGATCGAGCAGTACTTC.

This clone was counted a few times. CDR3: CASSLGRRMNTGELFF. CDR3 in DNA: TGTGCCAGCAGTTTAGGCAGGCGAATGAACACCGGGGAGCTGTTTTTT. This chain joins TRBV28 and TRBJ2-2, with unresolved D. The CDR3 has 16 amino acids. V gave up 2 bases and J gave up 1 base, with 11 bases separating them. Germline assignment: CDR1 MDHEN and CDR2 SYDVKM.

The chain employs TRBV7-8 and TRBJ2-1; D gene ambiguous. With 2 bases removed from V and 11 bases from J, the gap between germline ends came to 13 bases. There are 13 residues in the CDR3. Germline V gives CDR1 SGHVS, CDR2 FQNEAQ. The CDR3 DNA follows: TGTGCCAGCAGCTTAAGGATAGCCACACAGCAGTTCTTC. Translating gives CASSLRIATQQFF.

This rearrangement joins TRBV11-3 to TRBJ2-3; no reliable D call. The CDR3 has 11 residues. Trimming removed 5 bases from V and 7 bases from J, with 7 bases in between. Per germline, CDR1 SGHNT and CDR2 YENEEA. In DNA form, the CDR3 reads TGTGCCAGCAGCAGCCCATATACGCAGTATTTT. This gives the protein CASSSPYTQYF.

The chain couples TRBV6-5 to TRBJ2-3; D is possibly TRBD2 (5 bases). Germline V CDR1 and CDR2: MNHEY, SVGAGI. CDR3 length equals 15 residues. V was trimmed by 7 bases and J by 0 bases, leaving 14 bases between them. The CDR3 spells CASTNRGASTDTQYF. In DNA form, the CDR3 reads TGTGCCAGCACTAACCGGGGTGCCAGCACAGATACGCAGTATTTT.

About this clone: At one boundary the junction diverges from the germline segment, which might be a read error. The chain has TRBV7-7 and TRBJ2-2; 8 bases are a match to TRBD2. This CDR3 spans 14 amino acids. CDR1 SSHAT and CDR2 FNYEAQ come from the germline V gene (reference sequence). CDR3 amino acids: CASSLTGGPGELFF. For the CDR3, the DNA is TGTGCTAGCAGCTTAACGGGGGGGCCCGGGGAGCTGTTTTTT.

The chain carries TRBV5-1 and TRBJ1-5, with 9 bases aligning to TRBD1. This CDR3 is built from 16 residues. J was trimmed by 7 bases and V by 0 bases; bases with no gene match: 8. In germline, CDR1 is SGHRS, CDR2 YFSETQ. The CDR3 spells CASSLDGQGFGQPQHF. Here the CDR3 DNA reads TGCGCCAGCAGCTTGGATGGACAGGGGTTTGGGCAGCCCCAGCATTTT.

V usage is TRBV7-3 and J usage is TRBJ2-1; 7 bases align to TRBD2. Germline lookup yields CDR1 SGHTA and CDR2 FQGTGA. V gave up 5 bases and J gave up 8 bases; unmatched junction bases: 15. The CDR3 consists of 16 residues. The CDR3 bases are TGTGCCAGCAGCCTATTTGGGGGGAGGGCCTTTGATGAGCAGTTCTTC. Translated, it gives CASSLFGGRAFDEQFF.

This clone came up a few times. The chain combines TRBV2 with TRBJ2-3; no reliable D call. Trimming stripped 5 bases from V and 6 bases from J, with 9 bases between. The germline CDR1 and CDR2 sequences are SNHLY and FYNNEI. This CDR3 is 12 amino acids long. CDR3 coding DNA: TGTGCCAGCAGTTTAGTTAAGGATACGCAGTATTTT. As protein: CASSLVKDTQYF.

This sequence joins TRBV7-2 and TRBJ2-7, with 8 nucleotides matching TRBD2. CDR1 SGHTA and CDR2 FQGNSA come from the germline V gene. The V segment lost 1 base and the J segment 4 bases; nucleotides outside the gene matches: 3. The CDR3 is 14 residues long. This CDR3 reads CASSLGGRRYEQYF. The CDR3 coding sequence is TGTGCCAGCAGCTTAGGCGGGAGGCGGTACGAGCAGTACTTC.

This clone was found a few times. This chain joins TRBV20-1 and TRBJ2-5; D is unclear. Germline V lookup: CDR1 DFQATT, CDR2 SNEGSKA (reference sequence). Trimming removed 5 bases from V and 5 bases from J, with 6 bases in between. This CDR3 spans 10 amino acids. This CDR3 reads CSAARETQYF. The DNA for the CDR3 is TGCAGTGCTGCTCGGGAGACCCAGTACTTC.

This chain joins TRBV6-4 and TRBJ2-2, with D unresolved. Trimming took 5 bases from V and 0 from J, leaving 16 bases between them. CDR1 and CDR2 (germline): MRHNA, SNTAGT. The CDR3 has 17 residues. The CDR3: CASSTVALGSNTGELFF. The DNA for the CDR3 is TGTGCCAGCAGTACCGTGGCTCTCGGGTCGAACACCGGGGAGCTGTTTTTT.

CDR3 bases: TGTGCCAGCTCGGATTTTGCGGGGGTCGAGCAGTACTTC. Translation: CASSDFAGVEQYF. This rearrangement joins TRBV25-1 to TRBJ2-7; 7 nucleotides line up with TRBD2. The germline gives CDR1 MGHDK, CDR2 SYGVNS. The V segment lost 8 bases and the J segment 6 bases; nucleotides outside the gene matches: 10. This CDR3 is 13 amino acids long.

The J gene is TRBJ2-3, the V gene TRBV5-4, with 8 bases matching TRBD1. The CDR3 spans 15 residues. Germline V gene sequence: CDR1 SGHNT, CDR2 YYREEE (reference sequence). V was pared by 5 bases and J by 4 bases, with 9 bases of the junction left unmatched. Written as DNA, the CDR3 is TGTGCCAGCAGGCCCGGGACAGGATCCCCAGATACGCAGTATTTT. Translated, it gives CASRPGTGSPDTQYF.

This clone was recorded only once. The chain recombines TRBV29-1 with TRBJ1-1, with 7 nucleotides matching TRBD1. CDR1 and CDR2 (germline): SQVTM, ANQGSEA. J gave up 1 base and V 7 bases, and 3 bases lay outside the gene matches. The CDR3 runs 12 residues. CDR3 in DNA: TGCAGCGCAAGACAGGGGAACACTGAAGCTTTCTTT. It is translated as CSARQGNTEAFF.

This clone was observed a few times. The J gene is TRBJ1-3, the V gene TRBV7-9, with 7 bases aligning to TRBD1. Looked up from germline, CDR1 is SEHNR and CDR2 is FQNEAQ (reference sequence). J lost 0 bases, V lost 3 bases, and 5 bases had no gene match. The CDR3 covers 16 residues. The CDR3 DNA sequence: TGTGCCAGCAGCTTGGCGGGACAGTACTCTGGAAACACCATATATTTT. The encoded protein is CASSLAGQYSGNTIYF.

This clone was recorded only once. The V gene is TRBV11-3, the J gene TRBJ2-1, with TRBD2 as a possible D gene (6 bases). Trimming took 3 bases from V and 5 from J, leaving 11 bases between them. Germline V lookup: CDR1 SGHNT, CDR2 YENEEA. The CDR3 consists of 14 residues. CDR3 region: CASSFGGTNNEQFF. CDR3 DNA sequence: TGTGCCAGCAGCTTCGGGGGTACAAACAATGAGCAGTTCTTC.

The V call is TRBV11-2, the J call TRBJ2-7, with TRBD1 identical over 9 bases. The V gene end was trimmed by 1 base and the J gene end by 2 bases; junction bases not matched to a gene: 6. In germline, CDR1 is SGHAT, CDR2 FQNNGV. CDR3 length equals 16 residues. CDR3 sequence: CASSLVWTGVTYEQYF. The CDR3 DNA sequence: TGTGCCAGCAGCTTAGTTTGGACAGGGGTGACCTACGAGCAGTACTTC.

The V gene is TRBV4-3, the J gene TRBJ2-6; the match to TRBD1 covers 7 bases. The CDR3 covers 18 residues. Germline V gene lookup returns CDR1 LGHNA and CDR2 YSLEER. The ends lost 0 bases at V and 0 bases at J; junction bases unmatched: 5. The chain's CDR3 is CASSQEDRVFSGANVLTF. CDR3 in DNA: TGCGCCAGCAGCCAAGAAGACAGGGTCTTCTCTGGGGCCAACGTCCTGACTTTC.

V usage is TRBV30 and J usage is TRBJ2-4, with D possibly being TRBD1 (5 bases). This CDR3 has 13 amino acids. With 4 bases removed from V and 1 base from J, the gap between germline ends came to 8 bases. The germline V gene encodes CDR1 GTSNPN and CDR2 SVGIG (reference sequence). The CDR3 protein is CAWTGLAKNIQYF. The CDR3 DNA reads TGTGCCTGGACAGGGCTCGCCAAAAACATTCAGTACTTC.

This chain joins TRBV7-2 and TRBJ1-5, with 7 bases identical to TRBD1. The CDR3 length is 13 residues. Germline CDR1 is SGHTA and CDR2 is FQGNSA. J was trimmed by 6 bases and V by 4 bases; bases with no gene match: 3. The DNA of the CDR3 is TGTGCCAGCAGCTCACAGGGGAGTCAGCCCCAGCATTTT. Amino acid sequence: CASSSQGSQPQHF. Variable domain in full (rest from reference TRBV7-2 and TRBJ1-5): GAGVSQSPSNKVTEKGKDVELRCDPISGHTALYWYRQSLGQGLEFLIYFQGNSAPDKSGLPSDRFSAERTGGSVSTLTIQRTQQEDSAVYLCASSSQGSQPQHFGDGTRLSIL.

V usage is TRBV27 and J usage is TRBJ2-1; 11 nucleotides line up with TRBD1. V was clipped by 5 bases and J by 8 bases; unmatched bases: 8. Per the germline V gene, CDR1 is MNHEY and CDR2 is SMNVEV (reference sequence). CDR3 length: 15 amino acids. CDR3 sequence reads: CASSRWTGGEDEQFF. The CDR3 DNA sequence: TGTGCCAGCAGTCGCTGGACAGGGGGCGAGGATGAGCAGTTCTTC.

The genes are TRBV30 and TRBJ1-5, with a weak D call TRBD1 (5 bases). Germline values: CDR1 GTSNPN, CDR2 SVGIG (reference sequence). The V gene lost 3 bases and the J gene lost 5 bases, with 11 bases spanning the gap. This CDR3 spans 13 amino acids. The CDR3 sequence is CAWRVGGDQPQHF. CDR3 DNA sequence: TGTGCCTGGAGGGTGGGGGGGGATCAGCCCCAGCATTTT.